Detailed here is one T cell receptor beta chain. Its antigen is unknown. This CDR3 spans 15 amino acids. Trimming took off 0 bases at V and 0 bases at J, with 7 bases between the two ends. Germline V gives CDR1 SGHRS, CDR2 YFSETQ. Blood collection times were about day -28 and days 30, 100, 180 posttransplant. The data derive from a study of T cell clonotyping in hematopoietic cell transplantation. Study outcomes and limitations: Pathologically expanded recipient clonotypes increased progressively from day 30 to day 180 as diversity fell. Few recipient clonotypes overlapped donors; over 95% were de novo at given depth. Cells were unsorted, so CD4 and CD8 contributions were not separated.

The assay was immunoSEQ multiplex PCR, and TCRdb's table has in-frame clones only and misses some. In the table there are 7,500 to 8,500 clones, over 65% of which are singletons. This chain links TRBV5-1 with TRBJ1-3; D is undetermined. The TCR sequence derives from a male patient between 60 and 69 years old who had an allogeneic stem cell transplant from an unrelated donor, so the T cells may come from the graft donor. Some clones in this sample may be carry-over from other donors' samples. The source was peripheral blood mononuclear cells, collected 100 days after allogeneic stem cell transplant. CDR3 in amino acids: CASSLDLRSGNTIYF. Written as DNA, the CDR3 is TGCGCCAGCAGCTTGGACTTACGCTCTGGAAACACCATATATTTT.